The source of this T cell receptor beta chain is a study of cytomegalovirus exposure and HLA in healthy donors. As for the study in general: As an earlier analysis found, some 170 million T cells yielded 117 million unique TCR beta sequences. General study results and limits: Segments of the TCR beta V type were, in most cases, productive about 90% or about 30% of the time in an earlier analysis. Upon later analysis, HLA-associated TCR beta chains proved more clonally expanded than other, equally common chains.

CDR3 length equals 14 residues. Per the germline V gene, CDR1 is MNHEY and CDR2 is SMNVEV (reference sequence). Trimming removed 3 bases from V and 0 bases from J, with 6 bases in between. In the case of this clone: Antigen: not known.

The PCR employed 60 Vbeta primers together with 13 Jbeta primers. Method: immunoSEQ multiplex PCR; TCRdb's copy keeps in-frame clones and lacks some. The table has around 170,000 clones, roughly 70% seen once. V and J are TRBV27 and TRBJ2-1, with D unresolved. The origin of this receptor is a girl aged 5 to 17 in good health and CMV-seronegative. Sample: PBMCs. DNA for the CDR3: TGTGCCAGCAGTTTCTCGAGCTCCTACAATGAGCAGTTCTTC. Protein product: CASSFSSSYNEQFF.